Included here is one TCR beta chain sequence, with context. Its recognized antigen is unknown. Within one base of it there is no much larger clone, and no base qualities were kept. TCR beta CDR3 regions were sequenced from DNA using the immunoSEQ Assay. Under the source paper's analysis protocol: To compute T cell density, TCR beta template counts were normalized to usable DNA, which was estimated by amplifying housekeeping genes. Richness was estimated with the preseqR package, extrapolating to 400,000 templates for PBMC samples and 120,000 templates for tissue samples. Clonality was calculated as one minus Pielou's evenness. Tissue-enriched TCRs were identified through differential abundance testing performed on productive amino-acid clonotypes, with a minimum total count of 5 and an alpha of 0.1. The Jaccard Index and the Morisita Overlap Index were used to measure repertoire overlap between compartments. GLIPH clustered TCR beta CDR3s with public tetramer-defined viral CDR3s; viral motifs required at least three viral sequences plus V-gene enrichment. TCRdb mirrors the immuneACCESS table, restricted to in-frame sequences. Some clones are absent from its copies; in checked studies, under half trace to an unresolved V gene, and the reason for the others is unknown. D and trimming come from the DNA, and the V and J calls and clone size come from that table. The sample table shows around 26,000 clones, and 90% are seen once. The ten largest make up 0.9% to 1.2% of the sample.

From cysteine to phenylalanine, the CDR3 is 12 amino acids long. CDR3 DNA is the only sequence kept; it has 36 bases, read in frame from the first base. The CDR1 and CDR2 encoded by the germline V gene are WSHSY and SAAADI. The germline ends are 10 bases apart after V is trimmed by 4 bases and J by 9 bases. At diagnosis, peripheral blood, uninvolved tumor-adjacent lung and tumor were collected and stored as a combination of fresh-frozen and FFPE material. For TCR repertoire profiling, the blood samples were analyzed as peripheral blood mononuclear cells. This record comes from a study of T cells in localized non-small cell lung cancer (dated by TCRdb to about 2020). Concerning the study at large: T cell repertoires of 200 to 250 early-stage NSCLC patients were analyzed, with tumors being compared against uninvolved tumor-adjacent lungs. The cohort was made up of a few hundred treatment-naive NSCLC patients whose localized lung tumors had been resected. Of the NSCLC patients, 129 were male and 85 to 110 were female, and the mean age was about 69 years. Overall results and qualifications from the work: Because the study design was exploratory, TCR variables were selected using unadjusted p-values without false-discovery rate correction. A median of approximately 57 of the top 100 tumor clones were detected in paired uninvolved adjacent lung, and around 30 of these tumor clones were also found among the top 100 clones of the paired uninvolved adjacent lung. Uninvolved tumor-adjacent lung showed the highest T cell clonality, higher than tumor, which suggests more focused antigenic responses in the adjacent lung. Higher T cell density in blood was associated with longer overall survival, whereas higher clonality in adjacent lung was associated with shorter survival. Because multi-region tumor sequencing was not done, intratumor heterogeneity could not be ruled out.

The input for sequencing was peripheral blood, taken before any cancer treatment. The TCR originated in a woman aged 40-69 years with stage I lung adenocarcinoma. The sequence joins TRBV10-2 to TRBJ1-5, with the D gene uncertain. The DNA reads as follows: TGCGCCAGCAGTGCGGACCTCTGGCCCCAGCATTTT. It specifies CASSADLWPQHF.